This T cell receptor beta chain was found in a study of immune cell composition in non-small cell lung cancer. Study findings and constraints: No significant correlation existed between pack-years smoked and tumour clonality.

CDR1 LGHNA and CDR2 YSLEER come from the germline V gene. The CDR3 consists of 16 residues. V was pared by 4 bases and J by 0 bases, with 4 bases of the junction left unmatched. Concerning this clone itself: Antigen specificity is unknown.

The assay was immunoSEQ multiplex PCR, and TCRdb's table has in-frame clones only and misses some. The table lists roughly 2,500 clones, approximately 74% of them singletons, with about a quarter in the top ten. Normal lung was sampled as far from the tumour as possible, at least 3 cm. The gene calls are TRBV4-3 and TRBJ2-3; 10 bases match TRBD2. The sample taken for sequencing was non-adjacent lung tissue. The sequence came from a human donor with non-small cell lung cancer. This CDR3 is CASSRTSGVSTDTQYF. In DNA, the CDR3 is TGCGCCAGCAGCCGAACTAGCGGGGTGAGCACAGATACGCAGTATTTT.